This T cell receptor (beta chain) originates from a study of cytomegalovirus exposure and HLA in healthy donors. Germline CDR1 and CDR2: SNHLY and FYNNEI. This CDR3 region has 12 residues. V lost 6 bases and J lost 8, with 13 bases in between. The PCR made use of 60 Vbeta and 13 Jbeta primers. The table came from immunoSEQ multiplex PCR; TCRdb's copy has only in-frame clones and leaves some out. The table records tens of thousands of clones, 78% of them present only once. Material: PBMCs. The V call is TRBV2, the J call TRBJ1-2; D is perhaps TRBD1 (5 bases). The TCR sequence derives from a man younger than 35 in good health and CMV-seropositive. The CDR3 is CASSSDRNGYTF. CDR3 sequence (DNA): TGTGCCAGCAGCTCAGACAGAAACGGCTACACCTTC. The entire variable domain, with the rest obtained from reference TRBV2 and TRBJ1-2, is as follows: EPEVTQTPSHQVTQMGQEVILRCVPISNHLYFYWYRQILGQKVEFLVSFYNNEISEKSEIFDDQFSVERPDGSNFTLKIRSTKLEDSAMYFCASSSDRNGYTFGSGTRLTVV.